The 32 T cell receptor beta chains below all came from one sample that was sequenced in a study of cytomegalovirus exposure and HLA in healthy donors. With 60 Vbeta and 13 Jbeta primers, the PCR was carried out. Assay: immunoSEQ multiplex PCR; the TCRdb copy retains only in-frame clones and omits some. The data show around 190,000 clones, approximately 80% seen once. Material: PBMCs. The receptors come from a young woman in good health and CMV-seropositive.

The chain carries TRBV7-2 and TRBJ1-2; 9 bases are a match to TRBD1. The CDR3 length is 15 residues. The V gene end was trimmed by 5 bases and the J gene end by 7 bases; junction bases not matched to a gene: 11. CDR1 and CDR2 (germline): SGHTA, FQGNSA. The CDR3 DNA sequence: TGTGCCAGCAGCCCGGACAGGGGATCTCGGGTTGGCTACACCTTC. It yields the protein CASSPDRGSRVGYTF.

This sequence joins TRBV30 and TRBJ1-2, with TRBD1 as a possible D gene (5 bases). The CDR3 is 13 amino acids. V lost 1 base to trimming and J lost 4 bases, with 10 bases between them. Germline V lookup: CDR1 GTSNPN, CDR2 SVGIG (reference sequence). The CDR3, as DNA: TGTGCCTGGAGTGGCGGGGCAGGCTATGGCTACACCTTC. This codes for CAWSGGAGYGYTF.

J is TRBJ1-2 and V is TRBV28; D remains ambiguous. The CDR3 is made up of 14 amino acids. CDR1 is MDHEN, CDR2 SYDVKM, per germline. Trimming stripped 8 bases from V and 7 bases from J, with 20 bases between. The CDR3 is CASLWRERLGGYTF. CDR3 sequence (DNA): TGTGCCAGCCTTTGGAGGGAACGGTTGGGTGGCTACACCTTC.

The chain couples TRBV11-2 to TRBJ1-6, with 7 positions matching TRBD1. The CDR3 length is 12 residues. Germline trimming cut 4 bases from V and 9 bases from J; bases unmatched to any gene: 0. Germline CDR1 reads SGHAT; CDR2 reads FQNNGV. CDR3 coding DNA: TGTGCCAGCAGCTCAGGGGGTTCACCCCTCCACTTT. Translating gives CASSSGGSPLHF.

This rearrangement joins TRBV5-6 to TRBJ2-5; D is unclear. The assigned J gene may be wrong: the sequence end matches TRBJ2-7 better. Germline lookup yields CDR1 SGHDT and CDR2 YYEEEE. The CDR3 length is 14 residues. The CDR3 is CASSFRYGSYEQYF. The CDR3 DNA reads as TGTGCCAGCAGCTTCAGGTATGGTTCCTACGAGCAGTACTTC.

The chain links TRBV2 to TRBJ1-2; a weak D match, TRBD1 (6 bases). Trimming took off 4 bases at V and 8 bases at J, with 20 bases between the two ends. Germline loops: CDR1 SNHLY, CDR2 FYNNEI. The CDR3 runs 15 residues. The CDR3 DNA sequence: TGTGCCAGCAGTGGATCGTGGGGGGGGCCCGGGGGCTACACCTTC. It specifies CASSGSWGGPGGYTF. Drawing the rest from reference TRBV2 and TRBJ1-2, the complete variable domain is EPEVTQTPSHQVTQMGQEVILRCVPISNHLYFYWYRQILGQKVEFLVSFYNNEISEKSEIFDDQFSVERPDGSNFTLKIRSTKLEDSAMYFCASSGSWGGPGGYTFGSGTRLTVV.

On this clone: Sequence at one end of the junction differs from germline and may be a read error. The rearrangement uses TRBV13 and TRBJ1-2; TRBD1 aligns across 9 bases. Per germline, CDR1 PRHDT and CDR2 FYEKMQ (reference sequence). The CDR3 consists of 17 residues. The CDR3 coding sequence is TGTGCCAGCAGCCTAGGACAGGGGACACGGCCTTCGGATGGCTACACCTTC. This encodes CASSLGQGTRPSDGYTF.

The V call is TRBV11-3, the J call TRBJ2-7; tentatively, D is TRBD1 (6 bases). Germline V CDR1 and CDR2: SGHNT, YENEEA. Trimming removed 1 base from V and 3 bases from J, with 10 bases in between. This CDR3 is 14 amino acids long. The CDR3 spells CASSLVAGDYEQYF. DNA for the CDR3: TGTGCCAGCAGCTTAGTGGCAGGGGACTACGAGCAGTACTTC.

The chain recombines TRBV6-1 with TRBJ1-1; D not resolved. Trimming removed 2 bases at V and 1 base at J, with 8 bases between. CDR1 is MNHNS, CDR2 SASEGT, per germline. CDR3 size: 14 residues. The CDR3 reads CASSEPGRNTEAFF. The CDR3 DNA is TGTGCCAGCAGTGAACCGGGGAGGAACACTGAAGCTTTCTTT.

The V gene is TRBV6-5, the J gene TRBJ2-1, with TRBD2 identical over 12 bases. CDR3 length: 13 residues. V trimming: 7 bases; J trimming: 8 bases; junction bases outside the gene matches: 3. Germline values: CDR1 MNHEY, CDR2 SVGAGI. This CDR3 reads CASTRTSGDEQFF. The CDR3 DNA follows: TGTGCCAGCACACGGACTAGCGGGGATGAGCAGTTCTTC.

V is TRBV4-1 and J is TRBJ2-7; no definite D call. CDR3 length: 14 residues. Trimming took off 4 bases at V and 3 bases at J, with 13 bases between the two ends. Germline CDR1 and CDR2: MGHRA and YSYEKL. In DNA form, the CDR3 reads TGCGCCAGCAGCCCCCTCCCTTACGGCTACGAGCAGTACTTC. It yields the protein CASSPLPYGYEQYF.

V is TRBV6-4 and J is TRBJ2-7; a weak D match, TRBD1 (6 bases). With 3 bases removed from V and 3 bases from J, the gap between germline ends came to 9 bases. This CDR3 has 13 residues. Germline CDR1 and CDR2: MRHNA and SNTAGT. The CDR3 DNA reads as TGTGCCAGCAGTGAGGCAGGGGACTACGAGCAGTACTTC. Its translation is CASSEAGDYEQYF.

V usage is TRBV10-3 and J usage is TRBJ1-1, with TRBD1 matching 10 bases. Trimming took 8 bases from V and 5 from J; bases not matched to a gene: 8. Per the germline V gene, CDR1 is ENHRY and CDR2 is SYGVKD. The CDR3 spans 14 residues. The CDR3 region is CAIQSDRGGTEAFF. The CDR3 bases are TGTGCCATCCAATCGGACAGGGGGGGTACTGAAGCTTTCTTT.

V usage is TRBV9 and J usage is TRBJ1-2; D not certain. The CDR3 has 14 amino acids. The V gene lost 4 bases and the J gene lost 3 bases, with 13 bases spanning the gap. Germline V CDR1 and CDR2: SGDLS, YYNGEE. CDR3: CASSPRIDYYGYTF. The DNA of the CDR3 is TGTGCCAGCAGCCCAAGGATAGACTACTATGGCTACACCTTC.

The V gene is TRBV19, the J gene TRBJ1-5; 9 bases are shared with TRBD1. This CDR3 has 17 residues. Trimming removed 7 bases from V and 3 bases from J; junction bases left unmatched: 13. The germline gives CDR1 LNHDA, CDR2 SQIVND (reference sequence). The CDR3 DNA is TGTGCCAGTACTCACGCCTCCGGGACAGGGTCCAATCAGCCCCAGCATTTT. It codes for CASTHASGTGSNQPQHF.

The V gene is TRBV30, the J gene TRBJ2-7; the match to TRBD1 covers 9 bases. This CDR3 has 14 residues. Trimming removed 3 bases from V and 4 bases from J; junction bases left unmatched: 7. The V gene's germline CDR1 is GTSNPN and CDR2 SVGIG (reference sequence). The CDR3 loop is CAWSYGTGKYEQYF. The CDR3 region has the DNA TGTGCCTGGAGCTACGGGACAGGGAAATACGAGCAGTACTTC.

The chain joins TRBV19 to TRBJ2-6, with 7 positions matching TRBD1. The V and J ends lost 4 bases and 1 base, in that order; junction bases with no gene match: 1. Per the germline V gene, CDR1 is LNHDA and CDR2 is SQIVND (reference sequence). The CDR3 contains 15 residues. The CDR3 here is CASSKDRSGANVLTF. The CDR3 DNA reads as TGTGCCAGTAGTAAGGACAGGTCTGGGGCCAACGTCCTGACTTTC.

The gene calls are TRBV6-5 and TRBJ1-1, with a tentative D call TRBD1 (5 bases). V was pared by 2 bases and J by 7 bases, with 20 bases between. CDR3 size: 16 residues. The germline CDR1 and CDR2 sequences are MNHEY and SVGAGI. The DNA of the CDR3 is TGTGCCAGCAGTTACCTTCCTCTGAAAATTCAGGGTGAAGCTTTCTTT. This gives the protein CASSYLPLKIQGEAFF.

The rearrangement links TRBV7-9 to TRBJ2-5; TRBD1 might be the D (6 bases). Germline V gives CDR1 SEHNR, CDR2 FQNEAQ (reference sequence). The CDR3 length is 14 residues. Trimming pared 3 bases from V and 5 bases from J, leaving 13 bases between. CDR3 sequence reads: CASSLSMGAETQYF. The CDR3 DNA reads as TGTGCCAGCAGCTTGAGTATGGGGGCGGAGACCCAGTACTTC.

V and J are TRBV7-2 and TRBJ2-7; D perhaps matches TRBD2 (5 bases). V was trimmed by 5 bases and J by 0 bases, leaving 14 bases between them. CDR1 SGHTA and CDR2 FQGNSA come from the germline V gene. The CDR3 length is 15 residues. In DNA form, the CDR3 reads TGTGCCAGCAGCCAGGACTTGCAAAGCTCCTACGAGCAGTACTTC. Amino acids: CASSQDLQSSYEQYF.

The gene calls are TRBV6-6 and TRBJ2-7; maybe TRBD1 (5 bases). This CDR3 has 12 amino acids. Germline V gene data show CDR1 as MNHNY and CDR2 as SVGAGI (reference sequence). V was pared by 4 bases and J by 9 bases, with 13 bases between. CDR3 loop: CASSSSRVWQYF. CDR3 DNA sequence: TGTGCCAGCAGTTCCTCCAGGGTTTGGCAGTACTTC.

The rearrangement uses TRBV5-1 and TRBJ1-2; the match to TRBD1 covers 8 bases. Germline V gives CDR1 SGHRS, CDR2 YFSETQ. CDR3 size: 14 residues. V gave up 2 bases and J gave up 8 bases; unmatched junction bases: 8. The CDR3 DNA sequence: TGCGCCAGCAGCTTACTCCAGGGGGCTGGGGGCTACACCTTC. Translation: CASSLLQGAGGYTF.

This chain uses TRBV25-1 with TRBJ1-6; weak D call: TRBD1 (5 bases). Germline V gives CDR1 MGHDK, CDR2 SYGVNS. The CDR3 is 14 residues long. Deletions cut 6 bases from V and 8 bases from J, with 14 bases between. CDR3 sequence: CASRDTFRDSPLHF. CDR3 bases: TGTGCCAGCAGGGACACCTTCAGGGATTCACCCCTCCACTTT.

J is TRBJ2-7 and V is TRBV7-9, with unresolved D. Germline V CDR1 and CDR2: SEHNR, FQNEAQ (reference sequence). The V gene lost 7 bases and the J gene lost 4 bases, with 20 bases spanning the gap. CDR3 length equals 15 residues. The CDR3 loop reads CASNPFIGQSYEQYF. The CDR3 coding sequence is TGTGCCAGCAACCCCTTTATCGGTCAATCATACGAGCAGTACTTC.

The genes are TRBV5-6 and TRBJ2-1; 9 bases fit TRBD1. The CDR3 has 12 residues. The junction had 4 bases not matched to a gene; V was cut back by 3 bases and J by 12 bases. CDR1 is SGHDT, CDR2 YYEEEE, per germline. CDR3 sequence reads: CASSSRTGAQFF. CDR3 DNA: TGTGCCAGCAGCTCCAGGACAGGGGCGCAGTTCTTC.

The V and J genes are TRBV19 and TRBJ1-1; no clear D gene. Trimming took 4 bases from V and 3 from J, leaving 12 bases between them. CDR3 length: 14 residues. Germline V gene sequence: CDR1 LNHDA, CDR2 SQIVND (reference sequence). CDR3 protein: CASSNAVKDTEAFF. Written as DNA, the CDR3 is TGTGCCAGTAGTAACGCGGTGAAGGACACTGAAGCTTTCTTT.

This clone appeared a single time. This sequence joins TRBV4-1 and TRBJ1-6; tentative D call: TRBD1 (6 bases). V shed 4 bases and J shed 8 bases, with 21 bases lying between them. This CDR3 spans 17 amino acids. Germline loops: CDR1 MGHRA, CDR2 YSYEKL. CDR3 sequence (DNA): TGCGCCAGCAGCCTTCTCAACCCCGGGACAACCTATTCACCCCTCCACTTT. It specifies CASSLLNPGTTYSPLHF.

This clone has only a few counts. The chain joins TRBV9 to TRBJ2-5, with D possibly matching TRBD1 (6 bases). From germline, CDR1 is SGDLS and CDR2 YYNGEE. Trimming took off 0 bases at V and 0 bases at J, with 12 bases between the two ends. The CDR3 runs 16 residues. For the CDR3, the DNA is TGTGCCAGCAGCGTAGAGGCTAGGGGGTACCAAGAGACCCAGTACTTC. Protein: CASSVEARGYQETQYF. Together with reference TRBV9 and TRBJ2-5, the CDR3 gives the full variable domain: DSGVTQTPKHLITATGQRVTLRCSPRSGDLSVYWYQQSLDQGLQFLIQYYNGEERAKGNILERFSAQQFPDLHSELNLSSLELGDSALYFCASSVEARGYQETQYFGPGTRLLVL.

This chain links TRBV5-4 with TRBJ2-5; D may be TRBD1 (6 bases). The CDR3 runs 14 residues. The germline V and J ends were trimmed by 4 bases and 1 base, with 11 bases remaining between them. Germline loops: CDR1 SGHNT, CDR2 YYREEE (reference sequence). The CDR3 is CASSLRDTQETQYF. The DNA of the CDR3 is TGTGCCAGCAGCCTCCGGGACACCCAAGAGACCCAGTACTTC.

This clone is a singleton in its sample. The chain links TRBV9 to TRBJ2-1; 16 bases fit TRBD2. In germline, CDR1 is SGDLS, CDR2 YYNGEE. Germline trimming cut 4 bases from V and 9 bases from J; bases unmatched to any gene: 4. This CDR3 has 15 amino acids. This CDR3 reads CASSQGLAGGSEQFF. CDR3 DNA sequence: TGTGCCAGCAGCCAGGGACTAGCGGGGGGGAGTGAGCAGTTCTTC.

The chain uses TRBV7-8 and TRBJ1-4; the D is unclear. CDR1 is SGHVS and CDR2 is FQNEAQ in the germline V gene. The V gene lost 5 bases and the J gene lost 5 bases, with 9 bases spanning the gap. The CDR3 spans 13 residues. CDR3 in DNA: TGTGCCAGCAGCACGCCGGAGAATGAAAAACTGTTTTTT. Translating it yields CASSTPENEKLFF.

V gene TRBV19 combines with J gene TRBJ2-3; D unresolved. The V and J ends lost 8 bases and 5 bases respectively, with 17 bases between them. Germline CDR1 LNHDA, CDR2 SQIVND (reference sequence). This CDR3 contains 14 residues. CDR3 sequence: CASSRGKPGDTQYF. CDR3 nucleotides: TGTGCCAGTTCCCGAGGAAAGCCTGGAGATACGCAGTATTTT.